Each of the 28 T cell receptor beta chains below was sequenced from the same sample in a study of blood T cell repertoires in COVID-19. Clones were read by immunoSEQ multiplex PCR, and TCRdb kept only the in-frame ones, dropping some. Of tens of thousands of clones listed, 70% to 80% are singletons. Sample: peripheral blood. The receptors derive from a man aged 70 or older with active or convalescent COVID-19.

The chain recombines TRBV28 with TRBJ1-5; 10 positions match TRBD1. This CDR3 region has 15 residues. Germline V gives CDR1 MDHEN, CDR2 SYDVKM. Unmatched junction bases numbered 11, after V lost 8 bases and J lost 7 bases. CDR3 DNA: TGTGCCAGCCATAAAAGACAGGGGGCGAGGCAGCCCCAGCATTTT. Its protein product is CASHKRQGARQPQHF.

The rearrangement uses TRBV15 and TRBJ2-6, with D possibly matching TRBD2 (6 bases). This CDR3 has 16 residues. V dropped 5 bases and J dropped 4 bases, with 15 bases sitting between them. Germline V gives CDR1 LNHNV, CDR2 YYDKDF (reference sequence). Written as DNA, the CDR3 is TGTGCCACCAGCGCCGGAGGGAAATCGGGGGCCAACGTCCTGACTTTC. It yields the protein CATSAGGKSGANVLTF.

The chain has TRBV6-5 and TRBJ1-5; TRBD1 might be the D (6 bases). This CDR3 is built from 14 residues. Per germline, CDR1 MNHEY and CDR2 SVGAGI. Trimming took off 4 bases at V and 7 bases at J, with 14 bases between the two ends. CDR3 region: CASSLYAQGQPQHF. As DNA, the CDR3 is TGTGCCAGCAGTTTGTACGCGCAGGGGCAGCCCCAGCATTTT.

The chain links TRBV27 to TRBJ1-5, with TRBD1 as a possible D gene (6 bases). The CDR3 consists of 13 residues. CDR1 and CDR2 from the germline V gene are MNHEY and SMNVEV (reference sequence). V gave up 2 bases and J gave up 7 bases, with 9 bases separating them. CDR3 coding DNA: TGTGCCAGCAGTTTAGCCAGGGGACAGCCCCAGCATTTT. Protein sequence: CASSLARGQPQHF.

This clone was seen a handful of times. CDR3: CASSVRHYEQYF. Here the CDR3 DNA reads TGCGCCAGCAGTGTGAGGCACTACGAGCAGTACTTC. The chain uses TRBV10-2 and TRBJ2-7; D remains ambiguous. V was trimmed by 4 bases and J by 3 bases, leaving 7 bases between them. The germline gives CDR1 WSHSY, CDR2 SAAADI. The CDR3 consists of 12 residues.

This clone has just one count. The V call is TRBV20-1, the J call TRBJ2-3; 10 bases match TRBD2. This CDR3 has 15 residues. Looked up from germline, CDR1 is DFQATT and CDR2 is SNEGSKA (reference sequence). With 3 bases clipped from V and 3 bases from J, the junction kept 6 bases outside the gene matches. The CDR3 nucleotides read TGCAGTGCTAGTGAGCGGGGGGGCGTAACAGATACGCAGTATTTT. Translated, it gives CSASERGGVTDTQYF.

The J gene is TRBJ1-2, the V gene TRBV5-4; 11 positions match TRBD1. Germline V gives CDR1 SGHNT, CDR2 YYREEE (reference sequence). The trim removed 1 base at V and 8 bases at J, leaving 7 bases unmatched. This CDR3 is 15 amino acids long. Here the CDR3 DNA reads TGTGCCAGCAGCTTGCCCCGGACAGGGGGCACGGGCTACACCTTC. Amino acid sequence: CASSLPRTGGTGYTF.

The J gene is TRBJ2-7, the V gene TRBV6-4, with 7 nucleotides matching TRBD1. The CDR3 loop spans 15 amino acids. V trimming: 4 bases; J trimming: 2 bases; junction bases outside the gene matches: 8. Germline loops: CDR1 MRHNA, CDR2 SNTAGT. The CDR3 bases are TGTGCCAGCAGTGGATGGACAGGACAAACCTACGAGCAGTACTTC. Its translation is CASSGWTGQTYEQYF.

The chain has TRBV19 and TRBJ1-1; 8 bases agree with TRBD1. The CDR3 is made up of 15 amino acids. The V gene end was trimmed by 5 bases and the J gene end by 12 bases; junction bases not matched to a gene: 17. CDR1 and CDR2 (germline): LNHDA, SQIVND (reference sequence). CDR3 residues: CASSETARGRGESFF. The CDR3 DNA is TGTGCCAGTAGTGAAACCGCCAGGGGGCGCGGTGAGTCTTTCTTT.

This clone occurred a few times. The chain is built from TRBV28 and TRBJ1-2; the D is unclear. V lost 10 bases and J 2 bases, leaving 8 bases between the germline ends. The CDR3 covers 11 residues. CDR1 MDHEN and CDR2 SYDVKM come from the germline V gene. The CDR3 region is CAIQSNYGYTF. The DNA of the CDR3 is TGTGCCATACAGTCGAACTATGGCTACACCTTC.

The chain links TRBV7-9 to TRBJ2-5, with 9 bases that match TRBD2. After removal of 5 bases from V and 0 bases from J, the junction contained 10 bases not matched to a gene. This CDR3 spans 17 amino acids. Germline V lookup: CDR1 SEHNR, CDR2 FQNEAQ (reference sequence). The CDR3 DNA reads TGTGCCAGCAGCCCCAGAGGTAGCGGGGGAGACCAAGAGACCCAGTACTTC. Translation: CASSPRGSGGDQETQYF.

The chain uses TRBV28 and TRBJ2-5, with D uncertain. V gave up 6 bases and J gave up 5 bases, with 10 bases separating them. Germline CDR1 reads MDHEN; CDR2 reads SYDVKM. The CDR3 has 12 residues. The CDR3 region is CASRSDWETQYF. In DNA form, the CDR3 reads TGTGCCAGCAGGAGCGACTGGGAGACCCAGTACTTC.

The chain has TRBV5-1 and TRBJ1-6; 9 bases fit TRBD1. The V segment lost 2 bases and the J segment 11 bases; nucleotides outside the gene matches: 8. CDR3 size: 15 residues. Per germline, CDR1 SGHRS and CDR2 YFSETQ. CDR3 sequence reads: CASSLAGTGRTPLHF. The CDR3, as DNA: TGCGCCAGCAGCTTAGCTGGGACAGGGAGAACACCCCTCCACTTT.

This clone was detected many times. The CDR3: CANQCPTDTQYF. The CDR3, as DNA: TGTGCCAATCAGTGCCCCACAGATACGCAGTATTTT. The V call is TRBV21-1, the J call TRBJ2-3; the tabulated D call, TRBD1, remains unverified against the DNA. TRBV21-1 is a pseudogene segment. The CDR3 loop spans 12 amino acids.

The chain's CDR3 is CASSGQGQEETQYF. In DNA form, the CDR3 reads TGTGCCAGCAGCGGACAGGGGCAGGAGGAGACCCAGTACTTC. The V gene is TRBV2, the J gene TRBJ2-5, with 9 bases fitting TRBD1. The CDR3 consists of 14 residues. The germline CDR1 and CDR2 sequences are SNHLY and FYNNEI. V lost 6 bases and J lost 5; bases outside the gene matches: 7.

The chain carries TRBV30 and TRBJ1-5; weak D call: TRBD1 (5 bases). Germline V lookup: CDR1 GTSNPN, CDR2 SVGIG (reference sequence). Trimming took off 3 bases at V and 3 bases at J, with 18 bases between the two ends. CDR3 length: 16 residues. In DNA form, the CDR3 reads TGTGCCTGGAGCCCTCGACGAGACAGACACAATCAGCCCCAGCATTTT. Protein sequence: CAWSPRRDRHNQPQHF.

The V and J genes are TRBV27 and TRBJ1-5, with D unresolved. CDR3 size: 16 residues. Between the trimmed V and J ends, which lost 6 bases and 4 bases, there was a span of 19 bases. CDR1 and CDR2 (germline): MNHEY, SMNVEV (reference sequence). The CDR3 DNA sequence: TGTGCCAGCAGCCCTAGGTCAATCCCGCCTAATCAGCCCCAGCATTTT. Translation: CASSPRSIPPNQPQHF.

J is TRBJ2-3 and V is TRBV29-1, with TRBD2 matching over 7 bases. Trimming cost V 4 bases and J 3 bases; bases outside gene matches: 4. Germline loops: CDR1 SQVTM, CDR2 ANQGSEA. The CDR3 totals 13 residues. The DNA for the CDR3 is TGCAGCGTTGCGGGGGGTTGGACAGATACGCAGTATTTT. Translation gives CSVAGGWTDTQYF.

The chain employs TRBV4-2 and TRBJ1-2; 11 bases agree with TRBD1. There are 15 residues in the CDR3. V lost 1 base and J lost 8; bases outside the gene matches: 6. The germline CDR1 and CDR2 sequences are LGHNA and YNFKEQ. CDR3 bases: TGTGCCAGCAGCCAAGGGACAGGGGGCGGGGGAGGCTACACCTTC. Residues: CASSQGTGGGGGYTF.

This sequence joins TRBV11-2 and TRBJ1-3, with D unclear. The germline V and J ends were trimmed by 2 bases and 0 bases, with 5 bases remaining between them. The CDR3 has 14 amino acids. Germline-derived CDR1 and CDR2 are SGHAT and FQNNGV. The CDR3 loop reads CASSLSLSGNTIYF. The CDR3 bases are TGTGCCAGCAGCTTATCCCTCTCTGGAAACACCATATATTTT.

This clone was counted a few times. Other DNA variants within this sample encode the same CDR3. The chain recombines TRBV14 with TRBJ2-3, with D tentatively TRBD2 (6 bases). This CDR3 contains 14 residues. With 10 bases removed from V and 0 bases from J, the gap between germline ends came to 14 bases. Germline V lookup: CDR1 SGHDN, CDR2 FVKESK. CDR3 region: CATRGGRSTDTQYF. The CDR3 region has the DNA TGTGCCACCCGGGGAGGTCGTAGCACAGATACGCAGTATTTT. The complete variable domain, with remaining parts taken from reference TRBV14 and TRBJ2-3, reads EAGVTQFPSHSVIEKGQTVTLRCDPISGHDNLYWYRRVMGKEIKFLLHFVKESKQDESGMPNNRFLAERTGGTYSTLKVQPAELEDSGVYFCATRGGRSTDTQYFGPGTRLTVL.

The V gene is TRBV30, the J gene TRBJ2-5, with D perhaps matching TRBD1 (5 bases). This CDR3 has 14 amino acids. The germline V and J ends were trimmed by 5 bases and 2 bases, with 15 bases remaining between them. Per germline, CDR1 GTSNPN and CDR2 SVGIG (reference sequence). Here the CDR3 reads CAWGEPRVQETQYF. The CDR3, as DNA: TGTGCCTGGGGAGAACCCAGGGTTCAAGAGACCCAGTACTTC.

V and J are TRBV5-4 and TRBJ2-7; 10 positions match TRBD2. Germline CDR1 SGHNT, CDR2 YYREEE (reference sequence). This CDR3 region has 14 residues. V shed 2 bases and J 4 bases; nucleotides not matched to a gene: 3. The CDR3 spells CASSLAGGQYEQYF. DNA of the CDR3: TGTGCCAGCAGCTTAGCGGGGGGGCAGTACGAGCAGTACTTC. The complete variable domain, with remaining parts taken from reference TRBV5-4 and TRBJ2-7, reads ETGVTQSPTHLIKTRGQQVTLRCSSQSGHNTVSWYQQALGQGPQFIFQYYREEENGRGNFPPRFSGLQFPNYSSELNVNALELDDSALYLCASSLAGGQYEQYFGPGTRLTVT.

The V gene is TRBV30, the J gene TRBJ1-5, with TRBD1 identical over 10 bases. The germline V gene encodes CDR1 GTSNPN and CDR2 SVGIG (reference sequence). The V and J ends lost 6 bases and 6 bases, in that order; junction bases with no gene match: 8. The CDR3 is 14 residues long. The CDR3 region is CACSTGGRAQPQHF. In DNA form, the CDR3 reads TGTGCCTGTTCGACAGGGGGCCGGGCTCAGCCCCAGCATTTT.

This clone was observed once. CDR3 DNA: TGTGCCAGCAGCCAGTCATCAGGGGCCGCGTTTGGCTACACCTTC. Amino acid sequence: CASSQSSGAAFGYTF. The J gene is TRBJ1-2, the V gene TRBV14; possible D gene TRBD1, 6 bases. Per germline, CDR1 SGHDN and CDR2 FVKESK. With 3 bases removed from V and 7 bases from J, the gap between germline ends came to 18 bases. The CDR3 is 15 residues long.

A single count supports this clone. V and J are TRBV10-3 and TRBJ1-6; the D gene is possibly TRBD1 (6 bases). Trimming cost V 6 bases and J 9 bases, with 12 bases left between them. CDR1 and CDR2 (germline): ENHRY, SYGVKD. This CDR3 is 13 amino acids long. The CDR3 DNA sequence: TGTGCCATCAGGCACAGGGATAGTTCACCCCTCCACTTT. Translated: CAIRHRDSSPLHF.

Concerning this clone itself: Other DNA sequences of this sample code for an identical CDR3. J is TRBJ2-2 and V is TRBV2, with D possibly TRBD2 on 6 matching bases. Germline V lookup: CDR1 SNHLY, CDR2 FYNNEI. Trimming stripped 4 bases from V and 4 bases from J, with 13 bases between. The CDR3 extends over 15 amino acids. DNA of the CDR3: TGTGCCAGCAGTGTCGGTCAGGGAGGCACCGGGGAGCTGTTTTTT. Its protein is CASSVGQGGTGELFF.

The chain has TRBV10-1 and TRBJ1-4; D unclear. The V end was cut by 4 bases, the J end by 0 bases, with 9 bases between. CDR3 size: 15 residues. The V gene's germline CDR1 is WNHNN and CDR2 SYGVQD (reference sequence). The CDR3 region is CASSAGRTTNEKLFF. Written as DNA, the CDR3 is TGCGCCAGCAGTGCCGGCAGGACAACTAATGAAAAACTGTTTTTT.